This TCR beta chain was recorded in a study of shared clonotypes between healthy human individuals. The authors divided CD4+ cells into CD45RA+ naive and CD45RA-negative memory subsets. An assay was performed, and its level was deep. The authors' processing: Sequence data from immunoSEQ were junction-only and lacked quality scores; consequently, filtering differed. This table comes from immunoSEQ multiplex PCR, and its TCRdb copy is limited to in-frame clones, with some not included. Clone size and V and J calls were adopted from that table, with D and trimming inferred from the DNA. The sample has roughly 2.2 million clones; around 93% are singletons. Sequencing was performed on naive CD4+ T cells from PBMCs. Sample subset: CD45RA+ positively selected. This TCR came from a man younger than 35 in good health. Some clones in this sample may be carry-over from other donors' samples.

The CDR3 sequence is CATGAATGELFF. CDR3 sequence (DNA): TGTGCCACCGGGGCGGCCACCGGGGAGCTGTTTTTT. This chain joins TRBV15 and TRBJ2-2, with a tentative D call TRBD1 (5 bases). CDR1 is LNHNV, CDR2 YYDKDF, per germline (reference sequence). CDR3 length: 12 amino acids. Trimming removed 8 bases from V and 4 bases from J, with 8 bases in between.